The next 18 T cell receptor beta chains were all read from a single sample in a study of blood T cell repertoires in COVID-19. Assay: immunoSEQ multiplex PCR; the TCRdb copy retains only in-frame clones and omits some. Seen here are approximately 250,000 clones, approximately 91% observed once, and the top ten hold about 1%. Input material: PBMCs or T cells enriched from blood (not recorded which). The receptors here all came from a woman aged 25 to 39 who had recovered from COVID-19.

The V call is TRBV28, the J call TRBJ1-3, with 9 bases matching TRBD1. Germline CDR1 reads MDHEN; CDR2 reads SYDVKM. The V and J ends lost 3 bases and 1 base, in that order; junction bases with no gene match: 4. This CDR3 is built from 16 residues. The CDR3 loop is CASSFSGTGSGNTIYF. CDR3 nucleotides: TGTGCCAGCAGTTTCTCAGGGACAGGGTCTGGAAACACCATATATTTT.

V and J are TRBV2 and TRBJ1-2; no firm D call. The CDR3 totals 13 residues. V was shortened by 6 bases and J by 1 base, with 9 bases between the two germline ends. The germline V gene has CDR1 SNHLY and CDR2 FYNNEI. The CDR3 DNA reads TGTGCCAGCAGGATAGACATTAACTATGGCTACACCTTC. This encodes CASRIDINYGYTF.

This chain connects TRBV11-1 to TRBJ1-1; D possibly corresponds to TRBD1 (6 bases). V was cut by 5 bases and J by 4 bases, with 17 bases left in between. The CDR3 has 15 residues. Germline lookup yields CDR1 SGHAT and CDR2 FQDESV (reference sequence). The CDR3 protein is CASSPTDSFGTEAFF. The CDR3, as DNA: TGTGCCAGCAGCCCAACGGACAGCTTCGGCACTGAAGCTTTCTTT.

This chain connects TRBV5-1 to TRBJ1-5; D unresolved. CDR1 and CDR2 (germline): SGHRS, YFSETQ. The CDR3 runs 16 residues. V was clipped by 4 bases and J by 0 bases, with 14 bases between them. For the CDR3, the DNA is TGCGCCAGCAGCCCCTCTGGACTGTCTAGCAATCAGCCCCAGCATTTT. This encodes CASSPSGLSSNQPQHF.

This clone was counted only a few times. The rearrangement links TRBV3-1 (or the pseudogene TRBV3-2) to TRBJ2-7; tentative D call: TRBD2 (5 bases). Germline V gene sequence: CDR1 LGHDT, CDR2 YNNKEL (reference sequence). Trimming left V 6 bases short and J 0 bases short, with 18 bases between. The CDR3 has 16 amino acids. CDR3 DNA sequence: TGTGCCAGCAGTGAAGGGTGGACTTCAAGCTCCTACGAGCAGTACTTC. Encoded protein: CASSEGWTSSSYEQYF.

V gene TRBV25-1 combines with J gene TRBJ2-2; 8 bases map to TRBD1. This CDR3 is 16 amino acids long. CDR1 is MGHDK and CDR2 is SYGVNS in the germline V gene. The V segment lost 5 bases and the J segment 2 bases; nucleotides outside the gene matches: 7. CDR3 DNA: TGTGCCAGCAGTCGGACCGGGACAGGAAACACCGGGGAGCTGTTTTTT. Translation: CASSRTGTGNTGELFF.

The V call is TRBV29-1, the J call TRBJ2-5; D unclear. Trimming left V 7 bases short and J 2 bases short, with 11 bases between. The CDR3 extends over 12 amino acids. The V gene's germline CDR1 is SQVTM and CDR2 ANQGSEA. As DNA, the CDR3 is TGCAGCGCCCGCGCGCGTCAAGAGACCCAGTACTTC. Amino acids: CSARARQETQYF.

The chain carries TRBV7-2 and TRBJ1-2, with 9 bases fitting TRBD1. Germline V CDR1 and CDR2: SGHTA, FQGNSA. The trim removed 4 bases at V and 4 bases at J, leaving 7 bases unmatched. The CDR3 has 15 residues. The CDR3 loop reads CASSWWTGESYGYTF. The CDR3, as DNA: TGTGCCAGCAGCTGGTGGACAGGGGAAAGCTATGGCTACACCTTC.

The chain combines TRBV28 with TRBJ2-2; TRBD2 is a possible D gene (6 bases). V was shortened by 4 bases and J by 4 bases, with 19 bases between the two germline ends. The CDR3 length is 17 residues. The V gene's germline CDR1 is MDHEN and CDR2 SYDVKM. The CDR3 DNA sequence: TGTGCCAGCAGTTCCCCTGCGGGGCTCATATTCACCGGGGAGCTGTTTTTT. The encoded protein is CASSSPAGLIFTGELFF.

Worth noting for this clone: This sample includes further DNA sequences coding for the same CDR3. V is TRBV28 and J is TRBJ1-5; 9 bases line up with TRBD1. The V gene end was trimmed by 4 bases and the J gene end by 0 bases; junction bases not matched to a gene: 1. Germline V CDR1 and CDR2: MDHEN, SYDVKM. The CDR3 totals 15 residues. This CDR3 is CASSSTGGSNQPQHF. The CDR3 DNA reads as TGTGCCAGCAGTTCGACAGGGGGTAGCAATCAGCCCCAGCATTTT.

V usage is TRBV27 and J usage is TRBJ2-1; TRBD2 agrees at 12 bases. The length of the CDR3 is 15 residues. Per the germline V gene, CDR1 is MNHEY and CDR2 is SMNVEV (reference sequence). V shed 4 bases, J shed 4 bases, and the junction held 2 bases outside the gene matches. The CDR3 DNA reads as TGTGCCAGCAGTTGGACTAGCGGGATTTACAATGAGCAGTTCTTC. It yields the protein CASSWTSGIYNEQFF.

This sequence joins TRBV15 and TRBJ2-7; 9 positions agree with TRBD1. The CDR3 length is 15 residues. The V gene end was trimmed by 0 bases and the J gene end by 7 bases; junction bases not matched to a gene: 7. The V gene's germline CDR1 is LNHNV and CDR2 YYDKDF (reference sequence). The CDR3 sequence is CATSRERDRVGEQYF. As DNA, the CDR3 is TGTGCCACCAGCAGAGAACGGGACAGGGTGGGTGAGCAGTACTTC.

The rearrangement joins TRBV28 to TRBJ1-5, with D hard to call. The CDR3 loop spans 15 amino acids. Germline V CDR1 and CDR2: MDHEN, SYDVKM. V gave up 6 bases and J gave up 1 base, with 13 bases separating them. CDR3 in amino acids: CASRPTLVSNQPQHF. CDR3 nucleotide sequence: TGTGCCAGCAGGCCGACTCTGGTAAGCAATCAGCCCCAGCATTTT.

A remark on this clone: The sample contains more than one DNA sequence encoding this CDR3. This chain joins TRBV10-3 and TRBJ1-5; 7 nucleotides match TRBD1. CDR1 is ENHRY and CDR2 is SYGVKD in the germline V gene. The CDR3 covers 13 residues. Trimming removed 10 bases from V and 2 bases from J; junction bases left unmatched: 5. CDR3 region: CATRQGGNQPQHF. For the CDR3, the DNA is TGTGCCACTAGACAGGGTGGCAATCAGCCCCAGCATTTT.

This clone was recorded only once. The rearrangement joins TRBV29-1 to TRBJ1-2; D gene unclear. CDR3 size: 15 residues. The germline V and J ends were trimmed by 4 bases and 4 bases, with 19 bases remaining between them. The V gene's germline CDR1 is SQVTM and CDR2 ANQGSEA. Here the CDR3 DNA reads TGCAGCGTTGGACCCGACCATAACAGCCCCTATGGCTACACCTTC. Amino acids: CSVGPDHNSPYGYTF. Combining the CDR3 with reference TRBV29-1 and TRBJ1-2 gives the whole variable domain SAVISQKPSRDICQRGTSLTIQCQVDSQVTMMFWYRQQPGQSLTLIATANQGSEATYESGFVIDKFPISRPNLTFSTLTVSNMSPEDSSIYLCSVGPDHNSPYGYTFGSGTRLTVV.

V and J are TRBV4-2 and TRBJ2-3; 9 bases line up with TRBD1. The J segment lost 4 bases and the V segment lost 4 bases, leaving 3 bases of the junction unmatched. The CDR3 is 14 amino acids. CDR1 LGHNA and CDR2 YNFKEQ come from the germline V gene. CDR3 nucleotide sequence: TGTGCCAGCAGCCTTACAGGGGGCGCAGATACGCAGTATTTT. This codes for CASSLTGGADTQYF.

V gene TRBV9 combines with J gene TRBJ2-4; D may be TRBD2 (5 bases). Trimming took 4 bases from V and 6 from J, leaving 14 bases between them. There are 14 residues in the CDR3. Germline CDR1 reads SGDLS; CDR2 reads YYNGEE. The CDR3 reads CASSPGSEGNIQYF. CDR3 sequence (DNA): TGTGCCAGCAGCCCTGGGAGCGAGGGAAACATTCAGTACTTC.

This chain links TRBV5-6 with TRBJ2-3; TRBD2 aligns across 7 bases. Germline CDR1 is SGHDT and CDR2 is YYEEEE. The junction had 6 bases not matched to a gene; V was cut back by 0 bases and J by 2 bases. CDR3 size: 16 residues. DNA for the CDR3: TGTGCCAGCAGCTTGGTCTCTCGGGGGGACACAGATACGCAGTATTTT. This codes for CASSLVSRGDTDTQYF.